This TCR beta chain was sequenced in a study of blood T cell repertoires in COVID-19. Study-level information: Sources were T cells, B-cell-depleted T cells, or PBMCs; the material itself was cDNA or gDNA.

This clone was counted a few times. The CDR3 runs to 13 residues. Deletions cut 0 bases from V and 4 bases from J, with 9 bases between. CDR1 is GTSNPN, CDR2 SVGIG, per germline (reference sequence). Method: immunoSEQ multiplex PCR; TCRdb's copy keeps in-frame clones and lacks some. The sample comprises 150,000 to 200,000 clones, approximately 87% of which are singletons, and roughly an eighth rests with the top ten. Sequenced input: peripheral blood. The TCR comes from an older woman with COVID-19, enrolled during active disease. This rearrangement joins TRBV30 to TRBJ1-2, with D uncertain. The CDR3 here is CAWSVPGFYGYTF. CDR3 bases: TGTGCCTGGAGTGTACCGGGGTTCTATGGCTACACCTTC.